Listed below are T cell receptor beta chains from one sample, sequenced in a study of tumor-infiltrating lymphocytes in localized non-small cell lung cancer. Repertoires were generated with immunoSEQ multiplex PCR, while TCRdb's copy carries only in-frame clones and drops some. The sample carries tens of thousands of clones, more than 75% recorded once. Sequencing was done on a sample of lung tumor tissue. Receptors originate from a human donor with non-small cell lung cancer. CDR3s include the opening cysteine and the closing phenylalanine or tryptophan. D genes are given only for firm matches. Some rows mark clone size as missing; the rest say once, few, many or name a class of expanded clone.

abundance: .
d_gene: .
j_gene: TRBJ2-6
v_gene: TRBV7-2
CDR3nt: TGTGCCAGCAGCTTAGGTCTCTCTGGGGCCAACGTCCTGACTTTC
CDR3aa: CASSLGLSGANVLTF

abundance: .
d_gene: .
j_gene: TRBJ1-5
v_gene: TRBV18
CDR3nt: TGTGCCAGCTCACCAGAGGGGAATCAGCCCCAGCATTTT
CDR3aa: CASSPEGNQPQHF

abundance: .
d_gene: .
j_gene: TRBJ1-5
v_gene: TRBV6-1
CDR3nt: TGTGCCAGCCTCACCTACGAGAGGAGCAATCAGCCCCAGCATTTT
CDR3aa: CASLTYERSNQPQHF

abundance: few
d_gene: TRBD2
j_gene: TRBJ2-3
v_gene: TRBV9
CDR3nt: TGTGCCAGCAACCGAGCGGGAGTTGAGGATACGCAGTATTTT
CDR3aa: CASNRAGVEDTQYF

abundance: .
d_gene: TRBD1
j_gene: TRBJ2-7
v_gene: TRBV11-2
CDR3nt: TGTGCCAGCAGCGTCCTACAGGGGTACGAGCAGTACTTC
CDR3aa: CASSVLQGYEQYF

abundance: .
d_gene: .
j_gene: TRBJ1-4
v_gene: TRBV18
CDR3nt: TGTGCCAGCTCACCTCTTACGCGGACAGATAATGAAAAACTGTTTTTT
CDR3aa: CASSPLTRTDNEKLFF

abundance: .
d_gene: .
j_gene: TRBJ2-1
v_gene: TRBV7-9
CDR3nt: TGTGCCAGCAGCTTAAACAATGAGCAGTTCTTC
CDR3aa: CASSLNNEQFF

abundance: .
d_gene: .
j_gene: TRBJ1-1
v_gene: TRBV6-1
CDR3nt: TGTGCCAGCAGTGAAGCACGATCGAACACTGAAGCTTTCTTT
CDR3aa: CASSEARSNTEAFF

abundance: .
d_gene: TRBD1
j_gene: TRBJ1-1
v_gene: TRBV9
CDR3nt: TGTGCCAGCAGCGTAACCGATACAGGGGTGGGGACTGAAGCTTTCTTT
CDR3aa: CASSVTDTGVGTEAFF

abundance: .
d_gene: .
j_gene: TRBJ1-1
v_gene: TRBV7-2
CDR3nt: TGTGCCAGCAGCTTAGTTGGGCCGTTTGAAGCTTTCTTT
CDR3aa: CASSLVGPFEAFF

abundance: .
d_gene: TRBD2
j_gene: TRBJ2-7
v_gene: TRBV5-4
CDR3nt: TGTGCCAGCAGCCCGTCGGGACTAGTTAGCGAGCAGTACTTC
CDR3aa: CASSPSGLVSEQYF

abundance: few
d_gene: TRBD1
j_gene: TRBJ1-4
v_gene: TRBV2
CDR3nt: TGTGCCAGCCAGGGGGCAGGGGAAAAACTGTTTTTT
CDR3aa: CASQGAGEKLFF

abundance: .
d_gene: .
j_gene: TRBJ2-7
v_gene: TRBV11-2
CDR3nt: TGTGCCAGCAGCTTAGGGGGGGACAGTAGGGAGCAGTACTTC
CDR3aa: CASSLGGDSREQYF

abundance: .
d_gene: .
j_gene: TRBJ1-2
v_gene: TRBV6-1
CDR3nt: TGTGCCAGCAAGATCGGGGTTGCTGGCTACACCTTC
CDR3aa: CASKIGVAGYTF

abundance: .
d_gene: .
j_gene: TRBJ1-1
v_gene: TRBV6-1
CDR3nt: TGTGCCAGCAGCCCCACAGGGTCCACTGAAGCTTTCTTT
CDR3aa: CASSPTGSTEAFF

abundance: .
d_gene: .
j_gene: TRBJ2-2
v_gene: TRBV18
CDR3nt: TGTGCCAGCTCACCGGAACCCCGGGTCACCGGGGAGCTGTTTTTT
CDR3aa: CASSPEPRVTGELFF

abundance: .
d_gene: TRBD1
j_gene: TRBJ1-5
v_gene: TRBV19
CDR3nt: TGTGCCAGTAGTCTACAGGGGCCCGGGCAGCCCCAGCATTTT
CDR3aa: CASSLQGPGQPQHF

abundance: .
d_gene: .
j_gene: TRBJ1-2
v_gene: TRBV4-3
CDR3nt: TGCGCCAGCAGCCAAGATCTCCGCTTGGTCGCTGGCTACACCTTC
CDR3aa: CASSQDLRLVAGYTF

abundance: .
d_gene: .
j_gene: TRBJ1-3
v_gene: TRBV10-3
CDR3nt: TGTGCCATCCAGGAGGACACAAGCTCTGGAAACACCATATATTTT
CDR3aa: CAIQEDTSSGNTIYF

abundance: .
d_gene: .
j_gene: TRBJ2-7
v_gene: TRBV5-1
CDR3nt: TGCGCCAGCAGCATGGACCCGCACTCCTACGAGCAGTACTTC
CDR3aa: CASSMDPHSYEQYF

abundance: .
d_gene: .
j_gene: TRBJ1-2
v_gene: TRBV18
CDR3nt: TGTGCCAGCTCACCACCCGCGGCCACCGGTGGCTACACCTTC
CDR3aa: CASSPPAATGGYTF

abundance: .
d_gene: .
j_gene: TRBJ2-5
v_gene: TRBV7-9
CDR3nt: TGTGCCAGCAGCCTCCAAGAGACCCAGTACTTC
CDR3aa: CASSLQETQYF

abundance: .
d_gene: .
j_gene: TRBJ2-7
v_gene: TRBV4-2
CDR3nt: TGTGCCAGCAGCCAAGTCTCGGACCGGTTCTCCTACGAGCAGTACTTC
CDR3aa: CASSQVSDRFSYEQYF

abundance: .
d_gene: .
j_gene: TRBJ1-1
v_gene: TRBV6-6
CDR3nt: TGTGCCAGCAATCCGGGACTGATGAACACTGAAGCTTTCTTT
CDR3aa: CASNPGLMNTEAFF

abundance: .
d_gene: .
j_gene: TRBJ1-5
v_gene: TRBV6-1
CDR3nt: TGTGCCAGCAGTGAAAGGGAGCCCCAGCATTTT
CDR3aa: CASSEREPQHF

abundance: once
d_gene: .
j_gene: TRBJ1-2
v_gene: TRBV5-4
CDR3nt: TGTGCCAGCAGCTTGGAGGCACCCGCTAACTATGGCTACACCTTC
CDR3aa: CASSLEAPANYGYTF

abundance: .
d_gene: .
j_gene: TRBJ2-7
v_gene: TRBV5-1
CDR3nt: TGCGCCAGCAGCTTGTGGGGGTCCAACTACGAGCAGTACTTC
CDR3aa: CASSLWGSNYEQYF

abundance: few
d_gene: .
j_gene: TRBJ2-6
v_gene: TRBV5-4
CDR3nt: TGTGCCAGCAGCTACCGAGCTGGGGCCAACGTCCTGACTTTC
CDR3aa: CASSYRAGANVLTF

abundance: .
d_gene: TRBD2
j_gene: TRBJ2-5
v_gene: TRBV7-2
CDR3nt: TGTGCCAGCAGCCCAACTAGCGCCCAAGAGACCCAGTACTTC
CDR3aa: CASSPTSAQETQYF

abundance: .
d_gene: .
j_gene: TRBJ2-2
v_gene: TRBV5-4
CDR3nt: TGTGCCAGCAGCTTAGGGGCCAGCGCGGCGAACACCGGGGAGCTGTTTTTT
CDR3aa: CASSLGASAANTGELFF

abundance: .
d_gene: .
j_gene: TRBJ2-3
v_gene: TRBV9
CDR3nt: TGTGCCAGCAGCGTAGGGGCGACAGATACGCAGTATTTT
CDR3aa: CASSVGATDTQYF

abundance: .
d_gene: TRBD1
j_gene: TRBJ2-5
v_gene: TRBV29-1
CDR3nt: TGCAGCTTCCTGTCCGGGACAGGAGAGACCCAGTACTTC
CDR3aa: CSFLSGTGETQYF

abundance: .
d_gene: TRBD1
j_gene: TRBJ1-2
v_gene: TRBV14
CDR3nt: TGTGCCAGCAGCCCACTTAAGACGACAGGGAACTATGGCTACACCTTC
CDR3aa: CASSPLKTTGNYGYTF

abundance: .
d_gene: TRBD1
j_gene: TRBJ2-7
v_gene: TRBV15
CDR3nt: TGTGCCACCAGAAGAATCGGGCAAGGGGGCGGCTACGAGCAGTACTTC
CDR3aa: CATRRIGQGGGYEQYF

abundance: .
d_gene: .
j_gene: TRBJ1-1
v_gene: TRBV7-3
CDR3nt: TGTGCCAGCAGCTTAACAGCTATGAACACTGAAGCTTTCTTT
CDR3aa: CASSLTAMNTEAFF

abundance: .
d_gene: .
j_gene: TRBJ1-2
v_gene: TRBV10-3
CDR3nt: TGTGCCATCAGTTCCTTATCTGGCGGCTACACCTTC
CDR3aa: CAISSLSGGYTF

abundance: .
d_gene: .
j_gene: TRBJ2-1
v_gene: TRBV6-5
CDR3nt: TGTGCCAGCAGTTACTCCCCTTACAATGAGCAGTTCTTC
CDR3aa: CASSYSPYNEQFF

abundance: .
d_gene: .
j_gene: TRBJ2-3
v_gene: TRBV4-1
CDR3nt: TGCGCCAGCAGCCATGGAGTTTCGGATACGCAGTATTTT
CDR3aa: CASSHGVSDTQYF

abundance: once
d_gene: .
j_gene: TRBJ2-5
v_gene: TRBV18
CDR3nt: TGTGCCAGCTCACCTGGAGAACTCTTGCACTTC
CDR3aa: CASSPGELLHF

abundance: .
d_gene: .
j_gene: TRBJ2-2
v_gene: TRBV18
CDR3nt: TGTGCCAGCTCACCGCAAGGGACTACCGGGGAGCTGTTTTTT
CDR3aa: CASSPQGTTGELFF

abundance: .
d_gene: TRBD1
j_gene: TRBJ2-7
v_gene: TRBV5-4
CDR3nt: TGTGCCAGCAGCTTGGGCCCCGGGACAGACTACGAGCAGTACTTC
CDR3aa: CASSLGPGTDYEQYF

abundance: once
d_gene: .
j_gene: TRBJ1-2
v_gene: TRBV11-2
CDR3nt: TGTGCCAGCAGCGCTACGGCGGCGGTTGGCTACACCTTC
CDR3aa: CASSATAAVGYTF

abundance: .
d_gene: .
j_gene: TRBJ2-1
v_gene: TRBV11-1
CDR3nt: TGTGCCAGCAGCTTGGGGGACTTAAGCTCCTACAATGAGCAGTTCTTC
CDR3aa: CASSLGDLSSYNEQFF

abundance: .
d_gene: TRBD1
j_gene: TRBJ1-2
v_gene: TRBV29-1
CDR3nt: TGCAGCGTTGAAGAGGCAGGGGGGAATGGCTACACCTTC
CDR3aa: CSVEEAGGNGYTF

abundance: .
d_gene: .
j_gene: TRBJ2-2
v_gene: TRBV5-4
CDR3nt: TGTGCCAGCAGCTTGAACTGGGGCGGGGAGCTGTTTTTT
CDR3aa: CASSLNWGGELFF

abundance: few
d_gene: .
j_gene: TRBJ2-2
v_gene: TRBV5-1
CDR3nt: TGCGCCAGCCTTCCAGGTGCAGGGTACACCGGGGAGCTGTTTTTT
CDR3aa: CASLPGAGYTGELFF

abundance: .
d_gene: .
j_gene: TRBJ1-1
v_gene: TRBV13
CDR3nt: TGTGCCAGCAGGTGGCGGGGCGGAATGAACACTGAAGCTTTCTTT
CDR3aa: CASRWRGGMNTEAFF

abundance: .
d_gene: TRBD2
j_gene: TRBJ2-7
v_gene: TRBV30
CDR3nt: TGTGCCTGGAGTGGTAGCGGGAGAGGCGAGCAGTACTTC
CDR3aa: CAWSGSGRGEQYF

abundance: .
d_gene: TRBD1
j_gene: TRBJ2-5
v_gene: TRBV5-1
CDR3nt: TGCGCCAGCAGTCTGGACAGGGCAGAGACCCAGTACTTC
CDR3aa: CASSLDRAETQYF

abundance: .
d_gene: .
j_gene: TRBJ2-1
v_gene: TRBV29-1
CDR3nt: TGCAGCGTTGGGGCAGGTTCCTACAATGAGCAGTTCTTC
CDR3aa: CSVGAGSYNEQFF

abundance: .
d_gene: .
j_gene: TRBJ1-5
v_gene: TRBV19
CDR3nt: TGTGCCAGTAGCAACCTCCTCATTCATCAGCCCCAGCATTTT
CDR3aa: CASSNLLIHQPQHF

abundance: .
d_gene: .
j_gene: TRBJ2-1
v_gene: TRBV28
CDR3nt: TGTGCCAGCACCGTGAATTCCTACAATGAGCAGTTCTTC
CDR3aa: CASTVNSYNEQFF

abundance: .
d_gene: TRBD1
j_gene: TRBJ1-1
v_gene: TRBV6-1
CDR3nt: TGTGCCAGCAGGCGACAGGGCCCTGAAGCTTTCTTT
CDR3aa: CASRRQGPEAFF